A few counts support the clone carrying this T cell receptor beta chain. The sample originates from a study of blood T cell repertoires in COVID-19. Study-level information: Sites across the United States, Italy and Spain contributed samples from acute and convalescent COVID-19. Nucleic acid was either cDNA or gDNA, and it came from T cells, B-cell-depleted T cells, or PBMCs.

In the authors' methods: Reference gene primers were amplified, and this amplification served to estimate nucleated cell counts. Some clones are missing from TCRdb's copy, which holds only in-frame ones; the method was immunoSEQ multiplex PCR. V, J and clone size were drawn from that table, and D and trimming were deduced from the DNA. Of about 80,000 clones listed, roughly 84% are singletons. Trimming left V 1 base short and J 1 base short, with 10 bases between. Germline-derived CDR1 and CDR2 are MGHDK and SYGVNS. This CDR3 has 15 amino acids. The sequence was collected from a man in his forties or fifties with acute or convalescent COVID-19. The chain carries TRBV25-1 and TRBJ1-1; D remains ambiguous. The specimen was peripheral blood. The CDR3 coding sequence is TGTGCCAGCAGTGAATCTCGGTACGGGAACACTGAAGCTTTCTTT. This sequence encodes CASSESRYGNTEAFF.